This T cell receptor (beta chain) stems from a study of beta chain features in type 1 diabetes. V dropped 6 bases and J dropped 1 base, with 19 bases sitting between them. This CDR3 comprises 16 residues. Per germline, CDR1 MNHEY and CDR2 SMNVEV (reference sequence). Investigators reverse transcribed all isolated RNA, so they sequenced expressed TCRB transcripts. Naive, central memory and regulatory T cell samples yielded about 4 million reads on average. Sequencing used immunoSEQ multiplex PCR; TCRdb keeps in-frame clones, though not all of them. The sample has 300,000 to 400,000 clones, around a tenth seen once. Study observations and caveats: A moderate, significant TCRB CDR3 shortening appeared in type 1 diabetes across four CD4+ subsets. When cDNA is sequenced, cells with high TCR expression could be over-represented.

The table lists this clone with a few counts. What it recognizes is unknown. This clonotype was obtained from a man aged 30 to 45 with type 1 diabetes. This sequence joins TRBV27 and TRBJ2-7; D is perhaps TRBD1 (6 bases). The sequencing input was central memory CD4+ T cells from blood. CDR3 in DNA: TGTGCCAGCAGAGACTACAGGGCCGCCGGGTCCTACGAGCAGTACTTC. Its translation is CASRDYRAAGSYEQYF.